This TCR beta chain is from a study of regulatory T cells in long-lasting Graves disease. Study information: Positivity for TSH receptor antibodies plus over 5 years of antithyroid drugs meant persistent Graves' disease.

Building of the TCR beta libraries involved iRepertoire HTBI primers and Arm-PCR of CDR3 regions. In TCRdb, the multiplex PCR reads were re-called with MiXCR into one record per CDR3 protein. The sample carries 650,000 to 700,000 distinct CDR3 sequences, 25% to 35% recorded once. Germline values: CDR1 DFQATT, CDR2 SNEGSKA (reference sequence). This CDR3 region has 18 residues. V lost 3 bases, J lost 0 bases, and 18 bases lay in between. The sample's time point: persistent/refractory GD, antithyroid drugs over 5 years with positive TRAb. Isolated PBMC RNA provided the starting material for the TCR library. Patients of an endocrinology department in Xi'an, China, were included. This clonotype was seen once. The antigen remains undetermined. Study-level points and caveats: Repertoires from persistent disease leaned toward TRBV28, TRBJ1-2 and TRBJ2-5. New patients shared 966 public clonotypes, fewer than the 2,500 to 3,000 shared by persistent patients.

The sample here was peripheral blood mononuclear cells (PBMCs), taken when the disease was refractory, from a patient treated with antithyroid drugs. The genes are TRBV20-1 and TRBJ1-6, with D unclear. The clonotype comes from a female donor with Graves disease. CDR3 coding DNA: TGCAGTGCTAGTACCCCCAAAACTACGTCCTCCTATAATTCACCCCTCCACTTT. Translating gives CSASTPKTTSSYNSPLHF.